One and the same sample provided the 28 T cell receptor beta chains below, sequenced in a study of OX40 agonist ivuxolimab in advanced cancers. Repertoires were generated with immunoSEQ multiplex PCR, while TCRdb's copy carries only in-frame clones and drops some. Altogether about 110,000 clones are present, approximately 90% being singletons, with the ten largest covering 0.66%. This specimen was CD4+ or CD8+ T cells sorted from blood, taken in a trial of the OX40 agonist ivuxolimab. These receptors all come from an adult with an advanced solid tumor such as melanoma, head and neck, liver or kidney cancer.

This clone was seen only a few times. V gene TRBV11-3 combines with J gene TRBJ2-2, with 8 bases identical to TRBD1. The CDR3 is made up of 16 amino acids. Losses at the gene ends were 5 bases for V and 0 bases for J; bases not matched to a gene: 5. Germline V gene data show CDR1 as SGHNT and CDR2 as YENEEA. The CDR3 loop is CASSPLRGPNTGELFF. CDR3 coding DNA: TGTGCCAGCAGCCCCCTCAGGGGGCCGAACACCGGGGAGCTGTTTTTT.

In this sample, this clone turned up a few times. This rearrangement joins TRBV6-1 to TRBJ1-5; D ambiguous. V lost 4 bases, J lost 0 bases, and 10 bases lay in between. CDR3 length: 15 amino acids. Germline CDR1 and CDR2: MNHNS and SASEGT. This CDR3 reads CASSALRNSNQPQHF. CDR3 bases: TGTGCCAGCAGTGCGCTCAGGAATAGCAATCAGCCCCAGCATTTT.

The V and J genes are TRBV30 and TRBJ2-7, with 7 bases that match TRBD2. This CDR3 contains 13 residues. Germline assignment: CDR1 GTSNPN and CDR2 SVGIG (reference sequence). V lost 1 base to trimming and J lost 7 bases; unmatched junction nucleotides: 7. CDR3 residues: CAWSEGRGGEQYF. Written as DNA, the CDR3 is TGTGCCTGGAGTGAAGGGAGGGGAGGAGAGCAGTACTTC.

Worth noting for this clone: Other DNA sequences of this sample code for an identical CDR3. The chain recombines TRBV13 with TRBJ1-1; the D is unclear. This CDR3 has 13 residues. Germline V gives CDR1 PRHDT, CDR2 FYEKMQ (reference sequence). Deletions cut 1 base from V and 1 base from J, with 4 bases between. CDR3 in amino acids: CASSLERNTEAFF. DNA of the CDR3: TGTGCCAGCAGCTTAGAACGGAACACTGAAGCTTTCTTT.

The chain joins TRBV7-2 to TRBJ1-2; D is possibly TRBD1 (6 bases). The length of the CDR3 is 13 residues. Germline assignment: CDR1 SGHTA and CDR2 FQGNSA. The ends were cut back, 4 bases at V and 3 bases at J, with 9 bases in the middle. CDR3 loop: CASSSGADYGYTF. As DNA, the CDR3 is TGTGCCAGCAGCTCGGGGGCAGACTATGGCTACACCTTC.

The gene calls are TRBV6-5 and TRBJ2-7; TRBD2 matches 7 bases. The junction had 3 bases not matched to a gene; V was cut back by 5 bases and J by 2 bases. There are 13 residues in the CDR3. Germline V CDR1 and CDR2: MNHEY, SVGAGI. The CDR3 sequence is CASSRDYTYEQYF. CDR3 coding DNA: TGTGCCAGCAGTAGGGACTACACCTACGAGCAGTACTTC.

This sequence joins TRBV6-1 and TRBJ2-1; the match to TRBD1 covers 9 bases. Germline CDR1 MNHNS, CDR2 SASEGT. J lost 3 bases, V lost 2 bases, and 5 bases had no gene match. The CDR3 contains 16 residues. Here the CDR3 DNA reads TGTGCCAGCAGTGAAACAGGGGGCGAAGACTACAATGAGCAGTTCTTC. The encoded protein is CASSETGGEDYNEQFF.

The rearrangement joins TRBV5-8 to TRBJ1-1; TRBD1 is a possible D gene (6 bases). The V gene's germline CDR1 is SGHTS and CDR2 YDEGEE. V shed 0 bases and J shed 5 bases, with 26 bases lying between them. This CDR3 region has 19 residues. The DNA for the CDR3 is TGTGCCAGCAGCTTGGTCCGAGTATTGAGTGGGGGCTTGAGGACTGAAGCTTTCTTT. Translating gives CASSLVRVLSGGLRTEAFF.

This chain links TRBV30 with TRBJ1-2, with no clear D. This CDR3 has 13 residues. V was cut by 5 bases and J by 4 bases, with 14 bases left in between. Per germline, CDR1 GTSNPN and CDR2 SVGIG (reference sequence). CDR3 nucleotides: TGTGCCTGGGACCTGGACCACACCTATGGCTACACCTTC. As protein: CAWDLDHTYGYTF.

The chain carries TRBV19 and TRBJ1-4; 8 bases line up with TRBD1. V gave up 6 bases and J gave up 3 bases; unmatched junction bases: 6. This CDR3 has 15 amino acids. Germline assignment: CDR1 LNHDA and CDR2 SQIVND (reference sequence). CDR3 residues: CASRGRGRSNEKLFF. For the CDR3, the DNA is TGTGCCAGTAGGGGCAGGGGGCGTTCTAATGAAAAACTGTTTTTT.

CDR3 in amino acids: CASSLAANYGYTF. CDR3 nucleotides: TGTGCCAGCAGCTTGGCTGCTAACTATGGCTACACCTTC. This chain uses TRBV7-6 with TRBJ1-2; D not resolved. The CDR3 covers 13 residues. Germline V lookup: CDR1 SGHVS, CDR2 FNYEAQ. V gave up 3 bases and J gave up 0 bases, with 5 bases separating them. Full variable domain (remainder filled in from reference TRBV7-6 and TRBJ1-2): GAGVSQSPRYKVTKRGQDVALRCDPISGHVSLYWYRQALGQGPEFLTYFNYEAQQDKSGLPNDRFSAERPEGSISTLTIQRTEQRDSAMYRCASSLAANYGYTFGSGTRLTVV.

This chain connects TRBV7-3 to TRBJ2-3, with D possibly matching TRBD2 (7 bases). Trimming cost V 4 bases and J 4 bases, with 18 bases left between them. The CDR3 is 16 amino acids. Germline V gene sequence: CDR1 SGHTA, CDR2 FQGTGA. CDR3 DNA: TGTGCCAGCAGCTCCGGGGGGAGTGGGGGCGCAGATACGCAGTATTTT. Its translation: CASSSGGSGGADTQYF.

The V gene is TRBV6-5, the J gene TRBJ1-2, with 9 bases lining up with TRBD1. Germline lookup yields CDR1 MNHEY and CDR2 SVGAGI. After removal of 4 bases from V and 8 bases from J, the junction contained 5 bases not matched to a gene. The CDR3 sequence is 13 residues long. CDR3 DNA: TGTGCCAGCAGTTGGACAGGGGTGGCGGGCTACACCTTC. Protein product: CASSWTGVAGYTF.

The chain combines TRBV5-1 with TRBJ2-2; D is undetermined. The length of the CDR3 is 13 residues. V was pared by 1 base and J by 7 bases, with 8 bases between. CDR1 is SGHRS, CDR2 YFSETQ, per germline. CDR3 nucleotides: TGCGCCAGCAGCTTGACACTGGGCGGGGAGCTGTTTTTT. Residues: CASSLTLGGELFF.

The chain combines TRBV6-4 with TRBJ2-7; D is unresolved. Trimming pared 7 bases from V and 7 bases from J, leaving 8 bases between. The CDR3 is 10 residues long. The germline CDR1 and CDR2 sequences are MRHNA and SNTAGT. The CDR3 loop is CASMPEEQYF. The CDR3 bases are TGTGCCAGCATGCCGGAAGAGCAGTACTTC.

The rearrangement joins TRBV6-6 to TRBJ2-1; 10 nucleotides match TRBD1. The CDR3 covers 14 residues. CDR1 is MNHNY and CDR2 is SVGAGI in the germline V gene (reference sequence). V lost 4 bases, J lost 6 bases, and 3 bases stayed unmatched. CDR3 region: CASSSGQGPNEQFF. The CDR3 bases are TGTGCCAGCAGTTCGGGACAGGGGCCCAATGAGCAGTTCTTC.

V is TRBV27 and J is TRBJ1-2, with TRBD1 matching over 10 bases. CDR1 and CDR2 (germline): MNHEY, SMNVEV (reference sequence). The CDR3 runs 16 residues. V dropped 6 bases and J dropped 4; count of bases not matched to a gene: 11. DNA for the CDR3: TGTGCCAGCAGCCTCAGCCAGACAGGGGGCGGCTATGGCTACACCTTC. It codes for CASSLSQTGGGYGYTF.

This clone showed up just once. The CDR3 nucleotides are TGTGCCAGCAGTGAAGGATGGGGACAGGGCTATGGCTACACCTTC. Amino acids: CASSEGWGQGYGYTF. The V and J genes are TRBV6-1 and TRBJ1-2; TRBD1 matches 9 bases. V shed 1 base and J 4 bases; nucleotides not matched to a gene: 4. Germline V gene data show CDR1 as MNHNS and CDR2 as SASEGT. The CDR3 runs to 15 residues.

The V gene is TRBV14, the J gene TRBJ2-1; D might be TRBD1 (5 bases). From germline, CDR1 is SGHDN and CDR2 FVKESK. The ends were cut back, 3 bases at V and 3 bases at J, with 15 bases in the middle. This CDR3 region has 16 residues. The CDR3 DNA sequence: TGTGCCAGCAGCCAGCTGGGGCTAGAAGGCTACAATGAGCAGTTCTTC. It yields the protein CASSQLGLEGYNEQFF.

The gene calls are TRBV5-6 and TRBJ2-4; D uncertain. V gave up 0 bases and J gave up 2 bases, with 9 bases separating them. Germline CDR1 SGHDT, CDR2 YYEEEE. The CDR3 is made up of 15 amino acids. CDR3 nucleotide sequence: TGTGCCAGCAGCTTGGTAAGCCGTCCCAAAAACATTCAGTACTTC. Its translation is CASSLVSRPKNIQYF.

The V and J genes are TRBV16 and TRBJ1-1; possible D gene TRBD1, 5 bases. This CDR3 has 15 amino acids. Germline V gene lookup returns CDR1 KGHSY and CDR2 FQNENV. V lost 4 bases and J 0 bases, leaving 12 bases between the germline ends. Here the CDR3 DNA reads TGTGCCAGCAGCCGACTGACAGCCATGAACACTGAAGCTTTCTTT. Protein product: CASSRLTAMNTEAFF.

The chain joins TRBV6-6 to TRBJ2-2; 7 nucleotides line up with TRBD1. This CDR3 is 14 amino acids long. Germline trimming cut 6 bases from V and 6 bases from J; bases unmatched to any gene: 7. Per the germline V gene, CDR1 is MNHNY and CDR2 is SVGAGI (reference sequence). This CDR3 reads CASRPTGAPGELFF. The CDR3 DNA is TGTGCCAGCAGACCTACAGGGGCCCCCGGGGAGCTGTTTTTT.

The chain is built from TRBV6-6 and TRBJ1-1; D not certain. Germline CDR1 is MNHNY and CDR2 is SVGAGI (reference sequence). The CDR3 totals 13 residues. The germline V and J ends were trimmed by 4 bases and 5 bases, with 11 bases remaining between them. Here the CDR3 reads CASSLAGGTEAFF. The CDR3 DNA is TGTGCCAGCAGTTTGGCGGGAGGGACTGAAGCTTTCTTT.

The genes are TRBV9 and TRBJ2-5; possibly TRBD1 for D (6 bases). V dropped 4 bases and J dropped 4 bases, with 14 bases sitting between them. Per germline, CDR1 SGDLS and CDR2 YYNGEE. The CDR3 sequence is 14 residues long. The CDR3 nucleotides are TGTGCCAGCAGCACCAGTATGGGGGCAGAGACCCAGTACTTC. This sequence encodes CASSTSMGAETQYF.

The chain joins TRBV18 to TRBJ2-5; 12 bases agree with TRBD1. The tail of the sequence fits TRBJ2-7 better, so the J call may be wrong. The CDR3 loop spans 18 amino acids. Germline V gene sequence: CDR1 KGHSH, CDR2 LQKENI. The CDR3 DNA follows: TGTGCCAGCTCACCAGCCTTAACTCCGGGACAGGGGGCCTCCGAGCAGTACTTC. It yields the protein CASSPALTPGQGASEQYF.

The V call is TRBV19, the J call TRBJ2-6; the D gene is possibly TRBD2 (5 bases). V was cut by 7 bases and J by 0 bases, with 10 bases left in between. CDR1 LNHDA and CDR2 SQIVND come from the germline V gene (reference sequence). The CDR3 has 15 amino acids. The CDR3 reads CASKVGSSGANVLTF. The CDR3 DNA reads TGTGCCAGTAAGGTTGGGAGCTCTGGGGCCAACGTCCTGACTTTC.

The gene calls are TRBV5-1 and TRBJ2-1; maybe TRBD2 (6 bases). This CDR3 comprises 14 residues. The germline V gene encodes CDR1 SGHRS and CDR2 YFSETQ. Deletions cut 5 bases from V and 7 bases from J, with 16 bases between. CDR3 residues: CASRVSLAGNEQFF. In DNA, the CDR3 is TGCGCCAGCAGGGTTTCACTAGCTGGGAATGAGCAGTTCTTC.

V gene TRBV19 combines with J gene TRBJ2-1; D ambiguous. CDR1 is LNHDA and CDR2 is SQIVND in the germline V gene (reference sequence). Trimming cost V 3 bases and J 6 bases, with 9 bases left between them. The CDR3 contains 13 residues. The CDR3 DNA reads as TGTGCCAGTAGTATCCAAGACTTCAATGAGCAGTTCTTC. Translated: CASSIQDFNEQFF.